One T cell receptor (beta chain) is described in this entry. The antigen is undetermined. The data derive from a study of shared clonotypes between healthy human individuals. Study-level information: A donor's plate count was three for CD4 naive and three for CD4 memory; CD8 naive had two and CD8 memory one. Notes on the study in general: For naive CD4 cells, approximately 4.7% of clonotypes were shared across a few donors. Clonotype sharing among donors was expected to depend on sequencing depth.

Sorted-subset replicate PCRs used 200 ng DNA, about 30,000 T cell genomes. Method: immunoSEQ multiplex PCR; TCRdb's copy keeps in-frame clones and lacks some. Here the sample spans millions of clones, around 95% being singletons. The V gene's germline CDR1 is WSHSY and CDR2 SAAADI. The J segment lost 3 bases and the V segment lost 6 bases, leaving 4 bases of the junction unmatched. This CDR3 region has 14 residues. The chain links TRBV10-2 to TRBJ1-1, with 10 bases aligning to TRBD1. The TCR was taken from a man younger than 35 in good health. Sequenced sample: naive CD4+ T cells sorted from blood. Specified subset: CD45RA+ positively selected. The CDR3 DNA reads TGCGCCAGCAGGAGGACAGGGGGAGACACTGAAGCTTTCTTT. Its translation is CASRRTGGDTEAFF.